This T cell receptor beta chain derives from a study of blood T cell repertoires in COVID-19. As for the study in general: The study drew acute and convalescent COVID-19 samples from the United States, Italy and Spain. T cells, B-cell-depleted T cells, or PBMCs provided the cDNA or gDNA that served as material.

In the authors' methods: Estimation of nucleated cell counts was performed using reference gene primer amplification. The assay was immunoSEQ multiplex PCR, and TCRdb's table has in-frame clones only and misses some. V, J and clone size reflect that table, while D and trimming were determined from the DNA. The sample lists fewer than 65,000 clones, 78% occurring once. This CDR3 region has 15 residues. Germline lookup yields CDR1 ENHRY and CDR2 SYGVKD. Trimming cost V 3 bases and J 8 bases, with 17 bases left between them. The gene calls are TRBV10-3 and TRBJ2-1; D gene ambiguous. The clonotype comes from a human donor in a cohort sampled during active COVID-19. Source material: peripheral blood. The CDR3 region is CAISDGVALVDEQFF. The CDR3 nucleotides read TGTGCCATCAGTGATGGAGTAGCTCTGGTGGATGAGCAGTTCTTC.